A selection of T cell receptor beta chains follows, all from one sample in a study of read filtering for tumor transcriptome and immune sequencing. TCRdb redid the calling of the reads with MiXCR, one entry per CDR3 protein. Among tens of thousands of distinct CDR3 sequences, roughly 19% were seen once, and the ten largest hold about 14%. The sequencing sample was made of a population of CD138-negative cells sorted from bone marrow. Receptor source: a donor aged 40 or over with multiple myeloma. Each CDR3 is given with its conserved first and last residue. D genes are given only for firm matches. Only some rows state a clone size, as once, few, many or a class for expanded clones.

abundance,j_gene,d_gene,v_gene,CDR3nt,CDR3aa
many,TRBJ1-5,.,TRBV6-6,TGTGCCAGCAGTTTTGGTGCGGGCAATCAGCCCCAGCATTTT,CASSFGAGNQPQHF
many,TRBJ1-1,.,TRBV23-1,TGCGCCAGCATGGTTGGCGTGACTGAAGCTTTCTTT,CASMVGVTEAFF
many,TRBJ2-5,TRBD1,TRBV12-3/TRBV12-4,TGTGCCAGCAGTCCCGGGACAGGGGCTCGGGAGACCCAGTACTTC,CASSPGTGARETQYF
many,TRBJ2-2,.,TRBV14,TGTGCCAGCAGCGGACCGCCCGGGTTCAGTAGCGGGGAGCTGTTTTTT,CASSGPPGFSSGELFF
many,TRBJ2-1,TRBD1,TRBV7-2,TGTGCCAGCAGCTTAGAGGGGACAGGTTACAATGAGCAGTTCTTC,CASSLEGTGYNEQFF
.,TRBJ2-5,.,TRBV29-1,TGCGGCGTACGACAGCAAGAGACCCAGTACTTC,CGVRQQETQYF
many,TRBJ1-1,.,TRBV7-9,TGTGCCAGCAGCCCGGAGCTGGGTGACACTGAAGCTTTCTTT,CASSPELGDTEAFF
many,TRBJ2-1,TRBD2,TRBV5-4,TGTGCCAGCAGCTTGACTAGCGGGGGGATCCCCTACAATGAGCAGTTCTTC,CASSLTSGGIPYNEQFF
many,TRBJ2-6,TRBD1,TRBV19,TGTGCCAGGCCGGGACAGGGTCCTGGGGCCAACGTCCTGACTTTC,CARPGQGPGANVLTF
many,TRBJ2-5,TRBD1,TRBV28,TGTGCCAGCAGTTCAACAGGGGTCGAGACCCAGTACTTC,CASSSTGVETQYF
.,TRBJ2-6,.,TRBV23-1,TGCGCCAGCGCCTGTAAGGTCCCTGGGGCCAACGTCCTGACTTTC,CASACKVPGANVLTF
.,TRBJ2-3,.,TRBV5-6,TGTGCCAGCAGCCCGAGGTCCAGAGATACGCAGTATTTT,CASSPRSRDTQYF
few,TRBJ1-5,.,TRBV6-5,TGTGCCAGCAGCTCCTTAGGGAGGGCAAGCAATCAGCCCCAGCATTTT,CASSSLGRASNQPQHF
.,TRBJ2-5,.,TRBV5-1,TGCGCCAGCAGCTTGGGTTTGGTGAAAGAGACCCAGTACTTC,CASSLGLVKETQYF
few,TRBJ2-3,.,TRBV28,TGTGCCAGCAGTCCCCCGGGGGGCTATGAAGATACGCAGTATTTT,CASSPPGGYEDTQYF
many,TRBJ1-1,.,TRBV29-1,TGCAGCGTCCGACCTGACAGACTGAACACTGAAGCTTTCTTT,CSVRPDRLNTEAFF
.,TRBJ1-1,.,TRBV7-2,TGTGCCAGCAGCTTAGAGTATGTGGTAAACACTGAAGCTTTCTTT,CASSLEYVVNTEAFF
many,TRBJ2-2,.,TRBV4-2,TGTGCCAGCAGCCAAGATCCTGATACCGGGGAGCTGTTTTTT,CASSQDPDTGELFF
few,TRBJ2-7,.,TRBV10-3,TGTGCCATCAGTGGACGGAACTCGTCCTACGAGCAGTGCTTC,CAISGRNSSYEQCF
many,TRBJ2-5,TRBD2,TRBV3-1,TGTGCCAGCAGCCAAAGTCCGGGGGGGGAGACCCAGTACTTC,CASSQSPGGETQYF
.,TRBJ1-1,TRBD1,TRBV5-1,TGCGCCAGCAGCTTGAGCCCGGGACAGGGGACTGAAGCTTTCTTT,CASSLSPGQGTEAFF
many,TRBJ2-1,.,TRBV7-2,TGTGCCAGCAGCACCCGGGTTTCATCCTACAATGAGCAGTTCTTC,CASSTRVSSYNEQFF
many,TRBJ2-3,.,TRBV5-6,TGTGCCAGCAGTTTGAGGGATACGCAGTATTTT,CASSLRDTQYF
many,TRBJ1-5,.,TRBV20-1,TGCAGTGCAGAACGACACGGACAGTACGGCAATCAGCCCCAGCATTTT,CSAERHGQYGNQPQHF
many,TRBJ1-5,.,TRBV7-2,TGTGCCAGCAGCTATGCATCCTGGCTTCAGCCCCAGCATTTT,CASSYASWLQPQHF
many,TRBJ2-5,TRBD2,TRBV11-2,TGTGCCAGCAGCCGGACTAGCGGGAAAGAGACCCAGTACTTC,CASSRTSGKETQYF
many,TRBJ1-1,TRBD1,TRBV10-3,TGTGCCATCAGACAGGGGGACACTGAAGCTTTCTTT,CAIRQGDTEAFF
many,TRBJ2-1,.,TRBV7-9,TGTGCCAGCAGCATGGACAGGGCGGGACTAGCTACGGATGAGCAGTTCTTC,CASSMDRAGLATDEQFF
many,TRBJ2-7,.,TRBV7-3,TGTGCCAGCAGCCCGGCGGGGTCCAACGAGCAGTACTTC,CASSPAGSNEQYF
many,TRBJ2-3,.,TRBV10-3,TGTGCCATCAGTGAGTCCTGGACGGGCACAGATACGCAGTATTTT,CAISESWTGTDTQYF
many,TRBJ2-7,.,TRBV10-3,TGTGCCATCAGTGAGAATCTCGGAGGGGGAGGCGAGCAGTACTTC,CAISENLGGGGEQYF
many,TRBJ1-1,TRBD1,TRBV3-1,TGTGCCAGCAGCCAAGAACAGGGGGGACCCGCTTTCTTT,CASSQEQGGPAFF
many,TRBJ2-7,.,TRBV5-1,TGCGCCAGCAGCTTGTCAGGGAACTACGAGCAGTACTTC,CASSLSGNYEQYF
many,TRBJ2-3,TRBD2,TRBV10-3,TGTGCCATCACCAACGGGGGGGCCTCAGATACGCAGTATTTT,CAITNGGASDTQYF
medium-sized,TRBJ2-2,.,TRBV11-3,TGTGCCAGCAGCTTAACAGACACCGGGGAGCTGTTTTTT,CASSLTDTGELFF
many,TRBJ2-1,.,TRBV29-1,TGCAGCCCAAGTACCCATGAGCAGTTCTTC,CSPSTHEQFF
many,TRBJ2-3,TRBD1,TRBV11-2,TGTGCCAGCAGCTTGCGAGGGGGCAACACTATACCAGATACGCAGTATTTT,CASSLRGGNTIPDTQYF
many,TRBJ2-1,.,TRBV5-1,TGCGCCAGCAGCTCCGGGACGTACTACAATGAGCAGTTCTTC,CASSSGTYYNEQFF
many,TRBJ2-1,.,TRBV18,TGTGCCAGCTCACAACTCAGGGTTGGGGATGCGAATGAGCAGTTCTTC,CASSQLRVGDANEQFF
many,TRBJ1-1,TRBD1,TRBV6-5,TGTGCCAGCAGCCGCGACAGGGGAATAAACACTGAAGCTTTCTTT,CASSRDRGINTEAFF
many,TRBJ2-2,.,TRBV5-1,TGCGCCAGCAGCTTGTTGAGGACAACGAACACCGGGGAGCTGTTTTTT,CASSLLRTTNTGELFF
few,TRBJ2-2,.,TRBV7-2,TGTGCCAGCAGCGCCCAGAGGTCAGCCGGGGAGCTGTTTTTT,CASSAQRSAGELFF
.,TRBJ1-1,TRBD1,TRBV7-3,TGTGCCAGCAGCTACAGGGGGAGGAACACTGAAGCTTTCTTT,CASSYRGRNTEAFF
.,TRBJ2-2,.,TRBV7-3,TGTGCTAGCAGCTCGGCGGGCGCCGGGGAGCTGTTTTTT,CASSSAGAGELFF
many,TRBJ1-4,.,TRBV28,TGTGCCAGCAGTCGCCCGAGGGGCGCATCTGAAAAACTGTTTTTT,CASSRPRGASEKLFF
many,TRBJ1-5,TRBD1,TRBV19,TGTGCCAGTAGTGACAGGACAGGGGGCCAGCCCCAGCATTTT,CASSDRTGGQPQHF
many,TRBJ2-1,.,TRBV20-1,TGCAGTGCTACTGGGAGCCGCAAGAACTACAATGAGCAGTTCTTC,CSATGSRKNYNEQFF
many,TRBJ2-5,.,TRBV7-2,TGTGCCAGCAGCTCACCTGGGGGGTTTGAAGAGACCCAGTACTTC,CASSSPGGFEETQYF
many,TRBJ2-3,.,TRBV29-1,TGCAGCGTCCTGAGGAGCACAGATACGCAGTATTTT,CSVLRSTDTQYF
.,TRBJ2-3,TRBD2,TRBV6-2/TRBV6-3,TGTGCCAGCAGTTACGGACTAGGAACAGATACGCAGTATTTT,CASSYGLGTDTQYF
.,TRBJ2-5,TRBD1,TRBV24-1,TGTGCCACCAGTGACCAGCAAACCACAGGGGGCCGAGAGACCCGGTACTTC,CATSDQQTTGGRETRYF